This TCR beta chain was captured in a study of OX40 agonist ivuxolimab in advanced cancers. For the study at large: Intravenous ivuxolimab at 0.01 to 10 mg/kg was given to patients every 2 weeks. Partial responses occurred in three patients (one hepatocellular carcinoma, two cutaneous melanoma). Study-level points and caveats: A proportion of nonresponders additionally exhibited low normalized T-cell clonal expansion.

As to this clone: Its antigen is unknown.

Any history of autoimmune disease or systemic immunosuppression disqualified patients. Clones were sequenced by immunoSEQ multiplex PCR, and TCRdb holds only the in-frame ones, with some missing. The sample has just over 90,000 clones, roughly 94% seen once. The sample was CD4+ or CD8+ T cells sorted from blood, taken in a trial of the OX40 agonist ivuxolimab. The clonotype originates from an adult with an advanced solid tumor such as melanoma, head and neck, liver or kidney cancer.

CDR3 amino acids: CASSLAGTGVYEQYF. The CDR3, as DNA: TGTGCCAGCAGCTTAGCCGGGACAGGGGTATACGAGCAGTACTTC. The J gene is TRBJ2-7, the V gene TRBV5-4, with 10 bases aligning to TRBD1. Per germline, CDR1 SGHNT and CDR2 YYREEE (reference sequence). The CDR3 is 15 residues long. Trimming removed 2 bases from V and 4 bases from J; junction bases left unmatched: 6.